This TCR beta chain was identified in a study of OX40 agonist ivuxolimab in advanced cancers. Study summary: A partial response was reached by three patients: one with hepatocellular carcinoma and two with cutaneous melanoma.

This clone was picked up a small number of times. Its antigen is unknown. Repertoires were generated with immunoSEQ multiplex PCR, while TCRdb's copy carries only in-frame clones and drops some. Among thousands of clones listed, approximately 68% were seen once. Study results and limitations: In the 0.1-3.0 mg/kg groups, partial responders showed among the lowest expansion. Averaged across samples, CD8+ T cells carried more expanded clones than CD4+ did. Antigens targeted by the expanded peripheral T cells were not determined.

Germline lookup yields CDR1 PRHDT and CDR2 FYEKMQ (reference sequence). This CDR3 is 15 amino acids long. V lost 5 bases to trimming and J lost 1 base, with 14 bases between them. The source is an adult with an advanced solid tumor such as melanoma, head and neck, liver or kidney cancer. This chain uses TRBV13 with TRBJ1-1; perhaps TRBD1 as D (6 bases). This specimen consisted of CD4+ or CD8+ T cells sorted from blood, obtained in a trial of the OX40 agonist ivuxolimab. The DNA of the CDR3 is TGTGCCAGCAGCCTAGAGGGGGAGTCGAACACTGAAGCTTTCTTT. It translates to CASSLEGESNTEAFF.